This T cell receptor beta chain was identified in a study of blood T cell repertoires in COVID-19. V shed 2 bases and J shed 7 bases, with 12 bases lying between them. Germline V lookup: CDR1 MNHEY, CDR2 SMNVEV (reference sequence). CDR3 length: 15 amino acids. Sequencing was performed with immunoSEQ multiplex PCR; in TCRdb, only in-frame clones are kept and a portion is missing. The sample has around 250,000 clones; 88% are singletons. In Seattle, patients joined the study during active infection and were tracked longitudinally. The sequence came from a woman aged 70-85 years with COVID-19, enrolled during active disease. The chain has TRBV27 and TRBJ1-6; tentative D call: TRBD1 (6 bases). The material sequenced was peripheral blood. CDR3 amino acids: CASSLVGTPNSPLHF. The CDR3 DNA sequence: TGTGCCAGCAGTTTAGTAGGGACACCCAATTCACCCCTCCACTTT.